This T cell receptor beta chain was found in a study of blood T cell repertoires in COVID-19. At the level of the study: T cells, B-cell-depleted T cells, or PBMCs provided the cDNA or gDNA that served as material.

The CDR3 covers 12 residues. Trimming left V 3 bases short and J 0 bases short, with 6 bases between. Germline-derived CDR1 and CDR2 are SQVTM and ANQGSEA. Per the study methods: Estimation of nucleated cell counts was performed using reference gene primer amplification. Here immunoSEQ multiplex PCR was the method, and the copy in TCRdb shows in-frame clones only, minus some. V and J calls and clone size are given by that table; D and trimming were obtained from the DNA. The table includes 250,000 to 300,000 clones, 91% detected once. This clonotype originated in a woman aged 30 to 39 with COVID-19, enrolled during active disease. The specimen was peripheral blood. The chain couples TRBV29-1 to TRBJ2-7, with D unclear. This CDR3 reads CSVEASSYEQYF. The CDR3 bases are TGCAGCGTTGAGGCCTCCTCCTACGAGCAGTACTTC.